The clone carrying this TCR beta chain appeared many times. Its antigen is currently unknown. Germline V gene sequence: CDR1 DFQATT, CDR2 SNEGSKA (reference sequence). CDR3 size: 13 residues. Trimming took off 1 base at V and 0 bases at J, with 6 bases between the two ends. Amplified TCR beta CDR3 regions were obtained using RNA transcripts as template. First-round RT-PCR with HTBI primers preceded a second-round multiplex PCR. TCRdb fed the multiplex PCR reads into MiXCR, producing one record per CDR3 protein. Of roughly 610,000 distinct CDR3 sequences listed, 22% were seen once; the top ten hold approximately 7%. Stable hyperthyroid donors showed no ophthalmopathy during 18 months follow-up. Exclusion criteria comprised other autoimmune diseases, uncontrolled infections, pregnancy or lactation in patients. The authors used Ficoll-Paque density gradient centrifugation to separate PBMCs. The input was more than 8 ml of fresh peripheral blood.

The entry originates in a study of Graves' ophthalmopathy and Graves' hyperthyroidism. Overall study findings and caveats: The blood repertoire also included most expanded thyroid clonotypes above 0.001 frequency.

Sequencing was performed on peripheral blood. The chain couples TRBV20-1 to TRBJ1-1; D remains ambiguous. The TCR was taken from a woman in her late teens or twenties with stable Graves' hyperthyroidism. Some clones in this sample may be carry-over from other donors' samples. CDR3 in DNA: TGCAGTGCTAGAGGGGTGATGAACACTGAAGCTTTCTTT. Amino acid sequence: CSARGVMNTEAFF.